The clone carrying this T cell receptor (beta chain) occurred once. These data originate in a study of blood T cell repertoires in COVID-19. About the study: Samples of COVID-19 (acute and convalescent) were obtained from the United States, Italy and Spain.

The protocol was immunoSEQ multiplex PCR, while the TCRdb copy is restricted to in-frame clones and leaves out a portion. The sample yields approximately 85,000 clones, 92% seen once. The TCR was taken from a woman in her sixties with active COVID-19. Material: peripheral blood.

CDR3 protein: CASSVAVGAYNEQFF. DNA for the CDR3: TGTGCCAGCAGCGTAGCTGTGGGAGCCTACAATGAGCAGTTCTTC. J is TRBJ2-1 and V is TRBV9; D possibly corresponds to TRBD2 (5 bases). Germline V CDR1 and CDR2: SGDLS, YYNGEE. V lost 0 bases, J lost 2 bases, and 9 bases lay in between. CDR3 size: 15 residues.